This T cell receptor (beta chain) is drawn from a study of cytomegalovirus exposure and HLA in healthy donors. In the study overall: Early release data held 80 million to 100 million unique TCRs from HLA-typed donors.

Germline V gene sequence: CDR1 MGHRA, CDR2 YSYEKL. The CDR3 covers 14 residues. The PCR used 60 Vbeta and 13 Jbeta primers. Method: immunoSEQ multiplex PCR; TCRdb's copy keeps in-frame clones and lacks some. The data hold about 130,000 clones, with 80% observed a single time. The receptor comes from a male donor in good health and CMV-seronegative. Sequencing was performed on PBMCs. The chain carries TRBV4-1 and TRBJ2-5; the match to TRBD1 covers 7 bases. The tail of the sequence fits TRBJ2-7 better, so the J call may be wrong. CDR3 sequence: CASSVRDSAYEQYF. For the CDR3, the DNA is TGCGCCAGCAGCGTACGGGACAGCGCCTACGAGCAGTACTTC.